The clone carrying this T cell receptor beta chain was counted a single time. This sample stems from a study of cytomegalovirus exposure and HLA in healthy donors. CDR1 and CDR2 from the germline V gene are SEHNR and FQNEAQ (reference sequence). The V end was cut by 8 bases, the J end by 0 bases, with 17 bases between. This CDR3 spans 17 amino acids. Measured with immunoSEQ multiplex PCR; TCRdb has only the in-frame clones, and not every one. Altogether 150,000 to 200,000 clones are present, less than 90% being singletons, with the ten largest covering about a tenth. This receptor was taken from a man in his thirties or forties in good health and CMV-seropositive. Sequenced input: PBMCs. V usage is TRBV7-9 and J usage is TRBJ2-6; tentatively, D is TRBD1 (5 bases). For the CDR3, the DNA is TGTGCCAGCGGACAAACGGCGTACCGCTCTGGGGCCAACGTCCTGACTTTC. This codes for CASGQTAYRSGANVLTF.